This T cell receptor beta chain was recovered during a study of blood T cell repertoires in COVID-19. Overall study: Samples taken during acute and convalescent COVID-19 were collected in the United States, Italy and Spain. The analysed material was cDNA or gDNA that came from T cells, B-cell-depleted T cells, or PBMCs.

In the source study's methods: Scientists estimated how many nucleated cells there were by amplifying reference gene primers. Data came from immunoSEQ multiplex PCR; TCRdb stores just in-frame clones and leaves some out. Clone size and V and J calls were adopted from that table, with D and trimming inferred from the DNA. The sample comprises 240,000 or so clones, around 87% of which are singletons, and more than 6.5% rests with the top ten. The CDR3 runs to 15 residues. CDR1 and CDR2 from the germline V gene are MGHRA and YSYEKL. V was pared by 3 bases and J by 6 bases, with 8 bases of the junction left unmatched.

This rearrangement joins TRBV4-1 to TRBJ1-5; 7 bases agree with TRBD1. This TCR was sampled from a woman in her sixties or seventies with active or convalescent COVID-19. Specimen: peripheral blood. CDR3 sequence (DNA): TGCGCCAGCAGCCAGACTCTTACAGGGGTTCAGCCCCAGCATTTT. Protein: CASSQTLTGVQPQHF.